These T cell receptor beta chains were read from a single sample in a study of graft-versus-host responses after intestinal transplantation. Clones were read by immunoSEQ multiplex PCR, and TCRdb kept only the in-frame ones, dropping some. The sample holds 15,000 or so clones; under 80% are singletons and the top ten take roughly 10%. Sequenced material: ileum tissue, taken roughly 720 days after intestinal transplantation. The receptors shown here come from a human patient who received an intestinal transplant, so some T cells may come from the graft donor. CDR3s include the opening cysteine and the closing phenylalanine or tryptophan. D genes are given only for firm matches. For some rows the clone size is stated as once, few or many, or as a class when expanded; others skip it.

abundance	v_gene	j_gene	d_gene	CDR3aa	CDR3nt
once	TRBV4-3	TRBJ2-7	-	CASSRTKNYEQYF	TGCGCCAGCAGCCGGACTAAAAACTACGAGCAGTACTTC
-	TRBV18	TRBJ2-1	TRBD1	CASSSWTGDDEQFF	TGTGCCAGCTCAAGTTGGACAGGGGATGATGAGCAGTTCTTC
-	TRBV5-1	TRBJ2-5	TRBD2	CASSLRTGGLGETQYF	TGCGCCAGCAGCTTGAGGACGGGGGGGCTCGGAGAGACCCAGTACTTC
-	TRBV7-9	TRBJ1-2	-	CASSHPETEIYGYTF	TGTGCCAGCAGCCACCCCGAGACAGAAATCTATGGCTACACCTTC
-	TRBV7-9	TRBJ1-5	-	CASSLATASNQPQHF	TGTGCCAGCAGCTTAGCCACAGCATCTAATCAGCCCCAGCATTTT
medium-sized	TRBV4-3	TRBJ2-1	-	CASSQTQVPNEQFF	TGCGCCAGCAGCCAGACACAGGTCCCCAATGAGCAGTTCTTC
-	TRBV5-6	TRBJ1-4	-	CASSLYTAGEKLFF	TGTGCCAGCAGCTTGTACACGGCAGGTGAAAAACTGTTTTTT
-	TRBV2	TRBJ2-1	-	CASIGGGRKYNEQFF	TGTGCCAGCATAGGGGGGGGCCGAAAATACAATGAGCAGTTCTTC
-	TRBV18	TRBJ1-1	TRBD1	CASSRSDRGRNMYTEAFF	TGTGCCAGCTCACGGTCGGACAGGGGGCGAAATATGTACACTGAAGCTTTCTTT
-	TRBV14	TRBJ2-7	TRBD1	CASSRGTGDSYEQYF	TGTGCCAGCAGCCGAGGGACAGGGGACTCCTACGAGCAGTACTTC
-	TRBV6-1	TRBJ1-3	-	CASRLNSNTIYF	TGTGCCAGCAGGCTAAACTCAAACACCATATATTTT
-	TRBV4-3	TRBJ2-1	-	CASSSSWLSDEQFF	TGCGCCAGCAGCTCCTCTTGGCTCTCCGATGAGCAGTTCTTC
-	TRBV18	TRBJ1-3	-	CASSPFSSLTINSGNTIYF	TGTGCCAGCTCACCGTTTAGCTCCCTTACGATAAACTCTGGAAACACCATATATTTT
once	TRBV2	TRBJ2-3	-	CASSEARGSTDTQYF	TGTGCCAGCAGTGAAGCCCGGGGGAGCACAGATACGCAGTATTTT
-	TRBV4-3	TRBJ2-1	-	CASSQEAEAYNEQFF	TGCGCCAGCAGCCAAGAAGCGGAGGCCTACAATGAGCAGTTCTTC
-	TRBV29-1	TRBJ2-3	-	CSVQYRPDTQYF	TGCAGCGTTCAGTACAGGCCAGATACGCAGTATTTT
-	TRBV4-3	TRBJ2-2	TRBD1	CASSQRLTGGTGELFF	TGCGCCAGCAGCCAAAGGCTGACAGGGGGCACCGGGGAGCTGTTTTTT
-	TRBV5-1	TRBJ2-3	TRBD1	CASRLTGDTQYF	TGCGCCAGCAGATTGACAGGGGATACGCAGTATTTT
-	TRBV7-2	TRBJ1-1	-	CASSLVGASNTEAFF	TGTGCCAGCAGCTTAGTAGGGGCCAGCAACACTGAAGCTTTCTTT
-	TRBV9	TRBJ2-7	-	CASSPRLGFYEQYF	TGTGCCAGCAGCCCCAGACTCGGTTTCTACGAGCAGTACTTC
-	TRBV25-1	TRBJ2-5	TRBD1	CASSEDLDRGVEETQYF	TGTGCCAGCAGTGAAGATTTGGACAGGGGAGTGGAAGAGACCCAGTACTTC
-	TRBV6-1	TRBJ1-4	-	CASSATGEKLFF	TGTGCCAGCAGCGCTACAGGGGAAAAACTGTTTTTT
few	TRBV7-2	TRBJ2-7	TRBD1	CASSLQAGQGYEQYF	TGTGCCAGCAGCCTACAAGCGGGACAGGGTTACGAGCAGTACTTC
few	TRBV7-2	TRBJ1-4	-	CAAGWGGGEKLFF	TGTGCCGCTGGCTGGGGGGGAGGTGAAAAACTGTTTTTT
-	TRBV5-6	TRBJ1-3	TRBD1	CASSLTAGGSGNTIYF	TGTGCCAGCAGCTTGACCGCAGGGGGCTCTGGAAACACCATATATTTT
-	TRBV5-6	TRBJ2-1	-	CASSLGGASNEQFF	TGTGCCAGCAGCTTGGGAGGAGCCTCCAATGAGCAGTTCTTC
few	TRBV6-4	TRBJ2-1	TRBD2	CASSDGTSGDEQFF	TGTGCCAGCAGTGACGGGACTAGCGGGGATGAGCAGTTCTTC
-	TRBV7-2	TRBJ1-1	-	CASSLDGLAEAFF	TGTGCCAGCAGCTTAGACGGGTTGGCTGAAGCTTTCTTT
few	TRBV6-9	TRBJ2-7	TRBD2	CASSFQGGGTYEQYF	TGTGCCAGCAGTTTTCAGGGCGGGGGGACCTACGAGCAGTACTTC
-	TRBV7-6	TRBJ2-7	TRBD1	CASSLADRIYEQYF	TGTGCCAGCAGCTTAGCGGACAGGATCTACGAGCAGTACTTC
-	TRBV19	TRBJ1-2	-	CASTPRPGVTNYGYTF	TGTGCCAGTACCCCACGTCCAGGGGTTACCAACTATGGCTACACCTTC
-	TRBV6-6	TRBJ2-5	TRBD2	CASSFSGGARGTQYF	TGTGCCAGCAGTTTTAGCGGGGGGGCTCGGGGGACCCAGTACTTC
-	TRBV4-3	TRBJ2-1	TRBD2	CASSLGLVTHNEQFF	TGCGCCAGCAGCCTCGGACTAGTCACTCACAATGAGCAGTTCTTC
-	TRBV6-5	TRBJ2-7	TRBD1	CASSYRGQGYEQYF	TGTGCCAGCAGTTACAGGGGACAGGGCTACGAGCAGTACTTC
once	TRBV27	TRBJ1-2	TRBD1	CASSAENRGRNGYTF	TGTGCCAGCAGTGCCGAAAACAGGGGGCGGAATGGCTACACCTTC
-	TRBV7-2	TRBJ1-5	-	CASSVVGVRNQPQHF	TGTGCCAGCAGCGTTGTAGGGGTACGAAATCAGCCCCAGCATTTT
-	TRBV5-8	TRBJ1-2	-	CASSPTPDRGTPYGYTF	TGTGCCAGCAGCCCCACCCCGGACAGAGGGACCCCCTATGGCTACACCTTC
few	TRBV6-4	TRBJ2-3	TRBD2	CASSDAGGTDTQYF	TGTGCCAGCAGTGACGCGGGGGGCACAGATACGCAGTATTTT
-	TRBV7-2	TRBJ1-5	-	CASSLIRGGQPQHF	TGTGCCAGCAGCTTAATAAGGGGAGGTCAGCCCCAGCATTTT
-	TRBV6-5	TRBJ1-4	TRBD1	CASRQGRVEKLFF	TGTGCCAGCAGACAGGGGCGGGTTGAAAAACTGTTTTTT
-	TRBV5-1	TRBJ2-7	TRBD1	CASSSRDRATEQYF	TGCGCCAGCAGCTCCCGGGACAGGGCTACGGAGCAGTACTTC
few	TRBV11-2	TRBJ2-1	-	CASRRETSYNEQFF	TGTGCCAGTAGAAGGGAGACCTCCTACAATGAGCAGTTCTTC
-	TRBV7-2	TRBJ2-3	TRBD1	CASSRDRADTQYF	TGTGCCAGCAGCCGGGACAGGGCAGATACGCAGTATTTT
once	TRBV7-2	TRBJ1-6	-	CASSRGREALHF	TGTGCCAGCAGCCGGGGGAGGGAAGCCCTCCACTTT
-	TRBV7-2	TRBJ2-3	-	CASSFRGDTQYF	TGTGCCAGCAGCTTTAGGGGAGATACGCAGTATTTT